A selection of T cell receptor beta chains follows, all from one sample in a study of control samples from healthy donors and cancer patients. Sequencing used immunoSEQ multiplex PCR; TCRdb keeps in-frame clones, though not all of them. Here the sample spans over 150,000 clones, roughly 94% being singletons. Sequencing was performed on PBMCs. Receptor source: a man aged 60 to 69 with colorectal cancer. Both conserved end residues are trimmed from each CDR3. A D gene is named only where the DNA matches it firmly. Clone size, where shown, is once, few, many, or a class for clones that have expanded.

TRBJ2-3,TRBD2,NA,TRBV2,ASRSLAGGTDTQY
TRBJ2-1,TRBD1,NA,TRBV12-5,ASGLVWGQGGVNEQF
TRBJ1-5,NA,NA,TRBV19,ASRGRGSHNQPQH
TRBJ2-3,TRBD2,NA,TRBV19,ASSIASGGQNTQY
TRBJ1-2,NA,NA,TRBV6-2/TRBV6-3,ASSDFSRGGYT
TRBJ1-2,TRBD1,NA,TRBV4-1,ASSLEPTGTRYGYT
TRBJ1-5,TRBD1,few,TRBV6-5,ASAGTGGQPQH
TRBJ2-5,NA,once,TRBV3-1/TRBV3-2,ASTLSGVAGETQY
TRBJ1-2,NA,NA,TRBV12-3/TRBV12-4,ASSFRGERGYT
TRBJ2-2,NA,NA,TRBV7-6,ASSLGSWQGPNTGELF
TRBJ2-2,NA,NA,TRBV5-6,ASSSPRAANTGELF
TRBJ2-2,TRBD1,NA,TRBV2,ASRKTGSDTGELF
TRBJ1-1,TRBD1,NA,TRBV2,ASSDRGLLSNTEAF
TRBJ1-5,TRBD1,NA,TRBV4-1,ASSSGQNNQPQH
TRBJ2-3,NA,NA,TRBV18,ASSPPLFPDTQY
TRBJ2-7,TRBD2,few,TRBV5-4,ASSLDAGGPGEQY
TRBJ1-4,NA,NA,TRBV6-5,ASSSPTVPGGEKLF
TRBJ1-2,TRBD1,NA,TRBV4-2,ASSQDADRGPGYT
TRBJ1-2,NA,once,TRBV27,ASSFRGSGYT
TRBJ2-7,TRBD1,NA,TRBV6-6,ASSTSGQGGEQY
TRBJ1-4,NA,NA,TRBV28,ASAGRAFGNEKLF
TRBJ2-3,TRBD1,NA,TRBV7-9,ASSLTGAPPSDTQY
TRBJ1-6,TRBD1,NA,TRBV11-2,ASSRTGTGNSPLH
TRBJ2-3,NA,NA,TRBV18,ASSPQSAGPTDTQY
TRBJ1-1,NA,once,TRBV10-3,AIAGASTEAF
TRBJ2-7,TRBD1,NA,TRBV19,ASSIGQGGSYEQY
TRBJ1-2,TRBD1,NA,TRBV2,ASSLTSTGGNGYT
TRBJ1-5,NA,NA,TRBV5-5,ASRRDGTYQPQH
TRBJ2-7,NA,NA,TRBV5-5,ASSPSGDPYEQY
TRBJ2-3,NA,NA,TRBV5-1,ASSSTGRPDTQY